This T cell receptor beta chain was recovered during a study of blood T cell repertoires in COVID-19. Study at large: T cells, B-cell-depleted T cells, or PBMCs supplied cDNA or gDNA.

V lost 5 bases to trimming and J lost 9 bases, with 11 bases between them. This CDR3 is 11 amino acids long. Germline V gene lookup returns CDR1 SNHLY and CDR2 FYNNEI. The method was immunoSEQ multiplex PCR; TCRdb's version includes in-frame clones alone and lacks a portion of them. Of tens of thousands of clones listed, 80% to 85% were seen once; the top ten hold approximately 64%. The chain combines TRBV2 with TRBJ2-7, with D possibly TRBD2 on 6 matching bases. The receptor's source is a woman at least 80 years old with acute or convalescent COVID-19. Sequencing was done on a sample of peripheral blood. The CDR3 nucleotides are TGTGCCAGCAGTAGGGACTTCGGGCAGTACTTC. This sequence encodes CASSRDFGQYF. The entire variable domain, with the rest obtained from reference TRBV2 and TRBJ2-7, is as follows: EPEVTQTPSHQVTQMGQEVILRCVPISNHLYFYWYRQILGQKVEFLVSFYNNEISEKSEIFDDQFSVERPDGSNFTLKIRSTKLEDSAMYFCASSRDFGQYFGPGTRLTVT.